This T cell receptor beta chain was recovered during a study of shared clonotypes between healthy human individuals. Naive CD8 cells were CD45RO-negative, positively selected for CCR7, excluding terminally differentiated effector memory CD45RA+ cells. The method was immunoSEQ multiplex PCR; TCRdb's version includes in-frame clones alone and lacks a portion of them. The sample has millions of clones, 85% to 95% seen once. The receptor comes from a man between 18 and 29 years old in good health. The material sequenced was naive CD8+ T cells sorted from blood.

The CDR3 nucleotides read TGTGCTAGTGGTTCCCTCGTGGGGGTGGGGGAGCAGTACTTC. Its protein is CASGSLVGVGEQYF. The gene calls are TRBV12-5 and TRBJ2-7, with D perhaps assigned TRBD1 or TRBD2 (5 bases each). The CDR3 length is 14 residues. Trimming left V 4 bases short and J 7 bases short, with 17 bases between. Germline assignment: CDR1 LGHNT and CDR2 FRNRAP.